These 11 T cell receptor beta chains were sequenced from one sample in a study of T cells after yellow fever vaccination. TCRdb used MiXCR to reprocess the 5' RACE reads, holding one entry per CDR3 protein. The sample lists 360,000 or so distinct CDR3 sequences, 11% seen once, with roughly a sixth in the top ten. This specimen was PBMCs, taken on the day of the first yellow fever vaccination. These receptor sequences come from a young man who received the YFV17D yellow fever vaccine.

The chain couples TRBV3-1 to TRBJ2-5; D is possibly TRBD1 or TRBD2 (6 bases each). The germline V gene encodes CDR1 LGHDT and CDR2 YNNKEL (reference sequence). The CDR3 covers 13 residues. Deletions cut 5 bases from V and 1 base from J, with 8 bases between. CDR3 in amino acids: CASSGGRQETQYF. The CDR3, as DNA: TGTGCCAGCAGCGGGGGGCGCCAAGAGACCCAGTACTTC.

Only a few counts were recorded for this clonotype. This chain joins TRBV19 and TRBJ1-1; 9 nucleotides match TRBD1. The CDR3 length is 14 residues. Trimming at V came to 1 base and at J to 5 bases, leaving 2 bases not matched to a gene. CDR1 LNHDA and CDR2 SQIVND come from the germline V gene (reference sequence). CDR3 protein: CASSIGGQGTEAFF. The CDR3 nucleotides read TGTGCCAGTAGTATAGGAGGACAGGGGACTGAAGCTTTCTTT.

This CDR3 is CASRSNRGKAYNEQFF. The DNA of the CDR3 is TGTGCCAGCAGATCAAACAGGGGAAAAGCCTACAATGAGCAGTTCTTC. V is TRBV11-2 and J is TRBJ2-1; TRBD1 aligns across 7 bases. The CDR3 covers 16 residues. The ends lost 6 bases at V and 2 bases at J; junction bases unmatched: 10. Germline lookup yields CDR1 SGHAT and CDR2 FQNNGV.

This clonotype was observed a handful of times. The V gene is TRBV5-1, the J gene TRBJ2-2, with D possibly matching TRBD2 (6 bases). V lost 3 bases, J lost 5 bases, and 11 bases lay in between. Per the germline V gene, CDR1 is SGHRS and CDR2 is YFSETQ. CDR3 length: 14 residues. CDR3 in DNA: TGCGCCAGCAGCTGGGGAGGAGTTACCGGGGAGCTGTTTTTT. The encoded protein is CASSWGGVTGELFF.

This clonotype occurred a few times. The chain's CDR3 is CAWSVRSTGIYGYTF. The CDR3 coding sequence is TGTGCCTGGAGTGTACGATCGACAGGGATCTATGGCTACACCTTC. V gene TRBV30 combines with J gene TRBJ1-2, with 7 bases identical to TRBD1. The V gene's germline CDR1 is GTSNPN and CDR2 SVGIG (reference sequence). The CDR3 is 15 amino acids. Trimming took 0 bases from V and 4 from J; bases not matched to a gene: 8. Full variable domain (rest looked up from reference TRBV30 and TRBJ1-2): SQTIHQWPATLVQPVGSPLSLECTVEGTSNPNLYWYRQAAGRGLQLLFYSVGIGQISSEVPQNLSASRPQDRQFILSSKKLLLSDSGFYLCAWSVRSTGIYGYTFGSGTRLTVV.

This clonotype was observed a few times. The gene calls are TRBV20-1 and TRBJ2-1; 8 bases are shared with TRBD2. The junction had 16 bases not matched to a gene; V was cut back by 0 bases and J by 6 bases. This CDR3 has 18 amino acids. The germline CDR1 and CDR2 sequences are DFQATT and SNEGSKA (reference sequence). The CDR3 loop is CSARDGSGGARRFNEQFF. CDR3 nucleotide sequence: TGCAGTGCTAGAGATGGAAGCGGGGGAGCTCGAAGGTTCAATGAGCAGTTCTTC.

This clonotype has just a few counts. The chain links TRBV27 to TRBJ2-5; D not certain. V lost 2 bases to trimming and J lost 4 bases, with 8 bases between them. The CDR3 is 13 residues long. Germline V gives CDR1 MNHEY, CDR2 SMNVEV (reference sequence). The CDR3 region has the DNA TGTGCCAGCAGTTTAGGGAAGTTAGAGACCCAGTACTTC. Amino acid sequence: CASSLGKLETQYF.

This clonotype was counted between two and nine times. The chain joins TRBV12-3 or TRBV12-4 to TRBJ1-1; 8 nucleotides line up with TRBD1. The CDR3 consists of 17 residues. The junction had 10 bases not matched to a gene; V was cut back by 2 bases and J by 2 bases. The CDR3 nucleotides are TGTGCCAGCAGTTTAAGCATCCAACAGGGGGGAAACACTGAAGCTTTCTTT. This encodes CASSLSIQQGGNTEAFF.

This sequence joins TRBV4-3 and TRBJ2-2; 9 bases are a match to TRBD2. Germline-derived CDR1 and CDR2 are LGHNA and YSLEER. V lost 0 bases and J lost 3; bases outside the gene matches: 2. This CDR3 region has 16 residues. CDR3 sequence: CASSQDLAGYTGELFF. DNA of the CDR3: TGCGCCAGCAGCCAAGACCTAGCGGGGTACACCGGGGAGCTGTTTTTT.

The gene calls are TRBV7-6 and TRBJ2-1, with a possible D match to TRBD1 (5 bases). Trimming took 2 bases from V and 5 from J, leaving 22 bases between them. The CDR3 has 18 amino acids. CDR1 is SGHVS and CDR2 is FNYEAQ in the germline V gene. CDR3 in amino acids: CASSLWVLRERQHNEQFF. CDR3 coding DNA: TGTGCCAGCAGCTTATGGGTGCTCAGGGAAAGGCAGCACAATGAGCAGTTCTTC.

The chain uses TRBV5-4 and TRBJ2-2; TRBD1 matches 11 bases. Germline loops: CDR1 SGHNT, CDR2 YYREEE (reference sequence). The length of the CDR3 is 17 residues. With V trimmed by 4 bases and J by 0 bases, 5 bases remained unmatched. CDR3 bases: TGTGCCAGCAGCGGGCTGGGACAGGGGGCGAACACCGGGGAGCTGTTTTTT. It specifies CASSGLGQGANTGELFF.